A selection of T cell receptor beta chains follows, all from one sample in a study of blood T cell repertoires in COVID-19. Using immunoSEQ multiplex PCR, the repertoire was profiled, and TCRdb retains in-frame clones only, with some absent. The table lists more than 85,000 clones, roughly 79% of them singletons. Material: peripheral blood. The receptors originated from a woman in her 70s with acute or convalescent COVID-19. The CDR3 runs from the conserved cysteine through the conserved F or W. The order of the fields is J gene, D gene, V gene, CDR3 length, clone size, CDR3 protein, CDR3 DNA. A D gene is named only where the DNA matches it firmly. Some rows have no size entry. The others give once, few or many, or a class for an expanded clone.

TRBJ1-5	TRBD1	TRBV18	18	-	CASSPYTPGQGAGQPQHF	TGTGCCAGCTCACCGTATACTCCGGGACAGGGGGCGGGACAGCCCCAGCATTTT
TRBJ2-1	TRBD1	TRBV4-3	15	-	CASSQTRTGDNEQFF	TGCGCCAGCAGCCAGACCCGGACAGGGGACAATGAGCAGTTCTTC
TRBJ2-2	TRBD2	TRBV4-3	17	few	CASSSGLAGVDTGELFF	TGCGCCAGCAGCTCGGGACTAGCGGGAGTAGATACCGGGGAGCTGTTTTTT
TRBJ1-1	-	TRBV4-1	16	-	CASSQVVGTMNTEAFF	TGCGCCAGCAGCCAAGTGGTAGGGACAATGAACACTGAAGCTTTCTTT
TRBJ1-2	-	TRBV27	12	-	CASRGGAGGYTF	TGTGCCAGCAGGGGGGGGGCGGGGGGCTACACCTTC
TRBJ1-4	TRBD1	TRBV6-6	15	-	CASRRPGQDNEKLFF	TGTGCCAGCAGACGCCCGGGACAGGATAATGAAAAACTGTTTTTT
TRBJ1-2	TRBD1	TRBV24-1	16	-	CATSDPHRGEFYGYTF	TGTGCCACCAGTGACCCTCACAGGGGGGAGTTTTATGGCTACACCTTC
TRBJ2-7	-	TRBV14	12	-	CASSLGTSEQYF	TGTGCCAGCAGCCTAGGGACAAGCGAGCAGTACTTC
TRBJ1-2	-	TRBV27	15	few	CASSLRRPGDYGYTF	TGTGCCAGCAGTTTAAGGAGGCCAGGGGACTATGGCTACACCTTC
TRBJ2-5	-	TRBV5-1	14	-	CASSLPGIRETQYF	TGCGCCAGCAGCTTACCAGGGATTCGGGAGACCCAGTACTTC
TRBJ2-3	TRBD2	TRBV20-1	15	few	CSASQLAVLTDTQYF	TGCAGTGCTAGTCAACTAGCGGTACTCACAGATACGCAGTATTTT
TRBJ2-7	-	TRBV24-1	12	-	CATCGDMGEQYF	TGTGCCACTTGCGGGGATATGGGCGAGCAGTACTTC
TRBJ2-7	-	TRBV7-9	13	-	CASSSGQSYEQYF	TGTGCCAGCAGCTCCGGACAGTCCTACGAGCAGTACTTC
TRBJ2-1	-	TRBV15	14	-	CATSRDRGDNEQFF	TGTGCCACCAGCAGAGATAGGGGTGACAATGAGCAGTTCTTC
TRBJ1-2	TRBD1	TRBV28	16	-	CASSGQGAGLGYGYTF	TGTGCCAGCAGTGGACAGGGGGCGGGATTGGGCTATGGCTACACCTTC
TRBJ1-5	-	TRBV15	14	-	CATSRDTRIEPQHF	TGTGCCACCAGCAGAGATACGAGGATAGAGCCCCAGCATTTT